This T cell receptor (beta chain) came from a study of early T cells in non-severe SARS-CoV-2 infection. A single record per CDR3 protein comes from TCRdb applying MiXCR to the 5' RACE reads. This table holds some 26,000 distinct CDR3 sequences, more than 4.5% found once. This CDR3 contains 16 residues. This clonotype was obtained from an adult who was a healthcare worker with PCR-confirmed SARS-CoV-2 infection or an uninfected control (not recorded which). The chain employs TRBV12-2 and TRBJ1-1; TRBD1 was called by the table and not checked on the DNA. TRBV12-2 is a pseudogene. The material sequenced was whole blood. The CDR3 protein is CASRLATAPPDAEAFF. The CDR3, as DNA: TGTGCAAGTCGCTTAGCAACTGCCCCACCGGACGCTGAAGCTTTCTTT.